The clone carrying this T cell receptor (beta chain) was recorded a few times. The data originate from a study of blood T cell repertoires in COVID-19. Across the whole study: Material from acute and convalescent COVID-19 was sourced from the United States, Italy and Spain.

Per the authors' pipeline: Scientists estimated how many nucleated cells there were by amplifying reference gene primers. Libraries were prepared by immunoSEQ multiplex PCR; TCRdb keeps only in-frame clonotypes and omits some of them. V and J calls plus clone size are reproduced from that table; the DNA served to infer D and trimming. Altogether 90,000 or so clones are present, around 90% being singletons, with the ten largest covering about 17%. This CDR3 comprises 15 residues. Germline values: CDR1 SGHTA, CDR2 FQGNSA. J lost 4 bases, V lost 6 bases, and 8 bases had no gene match. The sequenced material came from peripheral blood. The sequence derives from a woman in her sixties or seventies with COVID-19, enrolled during active disease. The rearrangement uses TRBV7-2 and TRBJ2-5, with 10 bases lining up with TRBD2. As DNA, the CDR3 is TGTGCCAGCAGTTCTAAGGCTAGCGGGGGAGAGACCCAGTACTTC. Translation gives CASSSKASGGETQYF.